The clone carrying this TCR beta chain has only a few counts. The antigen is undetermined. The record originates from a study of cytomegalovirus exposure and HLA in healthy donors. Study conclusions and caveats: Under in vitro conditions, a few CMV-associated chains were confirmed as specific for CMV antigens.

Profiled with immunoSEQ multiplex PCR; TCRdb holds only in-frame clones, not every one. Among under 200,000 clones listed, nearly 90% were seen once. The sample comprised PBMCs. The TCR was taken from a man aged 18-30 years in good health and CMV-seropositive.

The CDR3 DNA reads as TGTGCCAGTAGTATAGATCGGTATGGCTACACCTTC. Residues: CASSIDRYGYTF. The rearrangement links TRBV19 to TRBJ1-2; unclear D gene. The CDR3 is 12 residues long. Germline CDR1 and CDR2: LNHDA and SQIVND (reference sequence). Trimming shortened V by 0 bases and J by 5 bases, and 4 bases separated the two germline ends.